This T cell receptor (beta chain) was captured by sequencing in a study of blood T cells in healthy people across ages. Next came a second PCR, run for roughly 6 to 11 cycles, which used a sample-barcoded 5' primer along with a J-beta primer mix. A single record per CDR3 protein comes from TCRdb applying MiXCR to the 5' RACE reads. The table includes about 1,400,000 distinct CDR3 sequences, around two fifths detected once. Trimming took 6 bases from V and 3 from J; bases not matched to a gene: 4. The germline V gene encodes CDR1 SGHTA and CDR2 FQGNSA. The CDR3 has 13 residues. The chain is built from TRBV7-2 and TRBJ1-1; 7 nucleotides line up with TRBD1. This sequence was found in a woman aged 18-35 years in good health. The sample comprised blood. In nucleotides, the CDR3 is TGTGCCAGCAGGTGGGACAGAGACACTGAAGCTTTCTTT. This translates into CASRWDRDTEAFF.